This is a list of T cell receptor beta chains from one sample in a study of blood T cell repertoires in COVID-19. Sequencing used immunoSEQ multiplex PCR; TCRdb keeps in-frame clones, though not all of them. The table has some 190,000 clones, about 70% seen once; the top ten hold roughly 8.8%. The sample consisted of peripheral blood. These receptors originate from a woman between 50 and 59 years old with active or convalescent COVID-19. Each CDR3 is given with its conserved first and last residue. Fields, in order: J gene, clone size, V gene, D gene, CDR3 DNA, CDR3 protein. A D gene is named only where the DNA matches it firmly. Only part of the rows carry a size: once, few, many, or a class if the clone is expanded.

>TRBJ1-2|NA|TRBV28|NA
TGTGCCAGCAGTCGACAGATCTATGGCTACACCTTC
CASSRQIYGYTF
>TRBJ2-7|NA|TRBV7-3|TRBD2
TGTGCCAGCAGCTTAGTTGGGACTAGCTTGAACGAGCAGTACTTC
CASSLVGTSLNEQYF
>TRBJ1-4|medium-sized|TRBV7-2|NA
TGTGCCAGCAGCCCGTTCCTCGGGGGTGAAAAACTGTTTTTT
CASSPFLGGEKLFF
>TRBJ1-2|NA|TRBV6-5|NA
TGTGCCAGCATAGGGGGATATAACTATGGCTACACCTTC
CASIGGYNYGYTF
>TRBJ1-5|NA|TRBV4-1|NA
TGCGCCAGCAGCCAAGATCCAGGGCAGCCCCAGCATTTT
CASSQDPGQPQHF
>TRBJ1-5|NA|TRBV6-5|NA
TGTGCCAGCAGCAAACAGGGAGGGAACCAGCCCCAGCATTTT
CASSKQGGNQPQHF
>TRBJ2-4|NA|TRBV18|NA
TGTGCCAGCTCACCATCCGGGGAAAACATTCAGTACTTC
CASSPSGENIQYF
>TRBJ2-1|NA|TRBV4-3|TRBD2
TGCGCCAGCAGCCAAGACGGGGGGGACAACAATGAGCAGTTCTTC
CASSQDGGDNNEQFF
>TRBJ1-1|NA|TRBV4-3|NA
TGCGCCAGCAGCCAAATCGGACTTATGAACACTGAAGCTTTCTTT
CASSQIGLMNTEAFF
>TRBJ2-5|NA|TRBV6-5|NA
TGTGCCAGCAGGTCTAGCCCCCCGGAGAGAGAGACCCAGTACTTC
CASRSSPPERETQYF
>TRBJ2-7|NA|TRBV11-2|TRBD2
TGTGCCAGCAGTGCCGACCGGGGGGGCGGCTCCTACGAGCAGTACTTC
CASSADRGGGSYEQYF
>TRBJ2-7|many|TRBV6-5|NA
TGTGCCACCCGCCCAGGGGCGTCCTACTACGAGCAGTACTTC
CATRPGASYYEQYF
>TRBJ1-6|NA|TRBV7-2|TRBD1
TGTGCCAGCAGCTTAGGTCGACAGGGAGATTCACCCCTCCACTTT
CASSLGRQGDSPLHF
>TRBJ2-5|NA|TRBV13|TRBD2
TGTGCCAGCAGCCAAGCGGGGGCCGGGGAGACCCAGTACTTC
CASSQAGAGETQYF
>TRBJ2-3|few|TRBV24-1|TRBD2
TGTGCCACCAGTGACCCCGCTAGCGGGAGAATCGCAGATACGCAGTATTTT
CATSDPASGRIADTQYF
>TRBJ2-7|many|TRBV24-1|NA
TGTGCCACCAGTGATTCTCACAACTACGAGCAGTACTTC
CATSDSHNYEQYF
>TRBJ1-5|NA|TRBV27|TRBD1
TGTGCCAGCAGTTTATTGGGACAGGGAAATCAGCCCCAGCATTTT
CASSLLGQGNQPQHF
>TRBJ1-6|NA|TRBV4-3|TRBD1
TGCGCCAGCAGCCAAGTGACAGGGCCTTCACCCCTCCACTTT
CASSQVTGPSPLHF
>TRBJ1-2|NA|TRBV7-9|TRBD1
TGTGCCAGCAGCTTAGGGGACAGGAAGAACACCTTC
CASSLGDRKNTF
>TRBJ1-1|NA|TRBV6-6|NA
TGTGCCAGCAGGGAAGATAGGAGCAACACTGAAGCTTTCTTT
CASREDRSNTEAFF
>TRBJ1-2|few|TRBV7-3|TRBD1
TGTGCCAGCAGCTTAACGGGACAGAACTATGGCTACACCTTC
CASSLTGQNYGYTF
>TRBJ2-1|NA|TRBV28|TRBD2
TGTGCCGGGTCGACTAGCGGACACACCCGGGGTGAGCAGTTCTTC
CAGSTSGHTRGEQFF
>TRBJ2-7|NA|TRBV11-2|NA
TGTGCCAGCAGCTTACTACGGTTTAGCGAGCAGTACTTC
CASSLLRFSEQYF
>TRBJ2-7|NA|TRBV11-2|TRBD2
TGTGCCAGCAGCTTTTTCGCTAGCGGGGTTACCTACGAGCAGTACTTC
CASSFFASGVTYEQYF
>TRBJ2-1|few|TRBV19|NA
TGTGCCAGTAGTAGTGAAGCCACCGCGTTCTTC
CASSSEATAFF
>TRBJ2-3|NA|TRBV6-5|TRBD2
TGTGCCAGCAGTTACTCGGGCGGGAGGGCCGTGGATACGCAGTATTTT
CASSYSGGRAVDTQYF
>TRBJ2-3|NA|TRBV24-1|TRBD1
TGTGCCACCCAAGCCGGGACAGGGGTGGGCACAGATACGCAGTATTTT
CATQAGTGVGTDTQYF
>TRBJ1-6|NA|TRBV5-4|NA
TGTGCCAGCAGCCCCAGTGGGCTCGCCAGGAATTCACCCCTCCACTTT
CASSPSGLARNSPLHF
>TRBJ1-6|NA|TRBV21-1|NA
TGTGCCAGCAGCAAAGGGAGGGACAGGGGGATTTCACCCCTCCACTTT
CASSKGRDRGISPLHF
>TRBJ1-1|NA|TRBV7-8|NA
TGTGCCAGCAGCTTTCGGATGGAGATTGCCACTGAAGCTTTCTTT
CASSFRMEIATEAFF
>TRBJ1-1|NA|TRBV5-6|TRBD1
TGTGCCAGCAGCTGGGGATCCGGGACAGGGGGCATGAACACTGAAGCTTTCTTT
CASSWGSGTGGMNTEAFF
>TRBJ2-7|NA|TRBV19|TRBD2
TGTGCCAGTGGGGGGGATTTCCCCTACGAGCAGTACTTC
CASGGDFPYEQYF
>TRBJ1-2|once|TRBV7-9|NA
TGTGCCAGCAGCTTAAAAGTCTCTTACGTCGACAGAATTAACTATGGCTACACCTTC
CASSLKVSYVDRINYGYTF
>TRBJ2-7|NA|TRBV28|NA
TGTGCCAGCAGTGGTCGACACGGCGAGCAGTACTTC
CASSGRHGEQYF
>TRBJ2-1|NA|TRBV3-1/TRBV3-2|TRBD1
TGTGCCAGCAGCCAAGATTCACGCGACAGGGGACTCAATGAGCAGTTCTTC
CASSQDSRDRGLNEQFF
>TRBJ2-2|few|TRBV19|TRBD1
TGTGCCAGTAGTATAGGACAGGGTAACACCGGGGAGCTGTTTTTT
CASSIGQGNTGELFF
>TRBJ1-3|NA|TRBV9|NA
TGTGCCAGCAGCGTAGCTGGTCCAGAGGACACCATATATTTT
CASSVAGPEDTIYF
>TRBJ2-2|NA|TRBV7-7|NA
TGTGCTAGCAGCCCGGGGCGGGATTTGAACACCGGGGAGCTGTTTTTT
CASSPGRDLNTGELFF
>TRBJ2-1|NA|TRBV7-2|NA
TGTGCCAGCAGCTTAGAAATTGGCTCGCCAATCTTC
CASSLEIGSPIF
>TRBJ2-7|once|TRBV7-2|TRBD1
TGTGCCAGCAGCTTACTACGGACAGGGGGGAACGAGCAGTACTTC
CASSLLRTGGNEQYF
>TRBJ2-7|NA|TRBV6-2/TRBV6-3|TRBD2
TGTGCCAGCAGTTACGGCGGGAGGGAGTACGAGCAGTACTTC
CASSYGGREYEQYF
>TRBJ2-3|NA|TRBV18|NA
TGTGCCAGCTCACCACCGAGCGCAGCAGATACGCAGTATTTT
CASSPPSAADTQYF
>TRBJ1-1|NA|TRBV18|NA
TGTGCCAGCTCAAGGGGCGCGTCCACTGAAGCTTTCTTT
CASSRGASTEAFF
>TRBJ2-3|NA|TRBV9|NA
TGTGCCAGCAGCCCTCTGGGGAGTTCGGATACGCAGTATTTT
CASSPLGSSDTQYF
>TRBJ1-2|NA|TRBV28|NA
TGTGCCAGCAGCAAGCGGTATGGCTACACCTTC
CASSKRYGYTF
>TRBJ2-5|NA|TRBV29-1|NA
TGCAGCGCCAACCGACAAGCCGAGACCCAGTACTTC
CSANRQAETQYF
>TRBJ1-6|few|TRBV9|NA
TGTGCCAGCAGCGTATTGGGGGGGGATTCACCCCTCCACTTT
CASSVLGGDSPLHF
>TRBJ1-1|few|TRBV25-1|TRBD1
TGTGCCAGCAGTCCAGGGGGTGATGAAGCTTTCTTT
CASSPGGDEAFF
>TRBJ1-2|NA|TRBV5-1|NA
TGCGCCAGCAGCTTGGTGTCAGGGTCGGATGGCTACACCTTC
CASSLVSGSDGYTF
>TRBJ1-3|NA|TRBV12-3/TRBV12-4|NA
TGTGCCAGCCGGGTTTTGCCTGGAAACACCATATATTTT
CASRVLPGNTIYF
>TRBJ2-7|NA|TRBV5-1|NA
TGCGCCAGCAGCTTGGACGGGACTCTTTACGAGCAGTACTTC
CASSLDGTLYEQYF